Listed below are T cell receptor beta chains from one sample, sequenced in a study of quantifying T cell responses using KT2 cells. One entry per CDR3 protein results from TCRdb running MiXCR on the UMI-ligation and nested PCR reads. This sample has over 55,000 distinct CDR3 sequences, with more than 9% found just once. The sequenced material came from PBMCs spiked with cells of the T cell clone KT2. All receptors derive from a human donor. Each CDR3 is given with its conserved first and last residue. The D gene is left open where the match is weak. Size values are once, few and many counts, or a class for expanded clones, and some rows have none.

TRBJ2-3	NA	many	14	TRBV20-1	CSARVRVGGDTQYF	TGCAGTGCTAGAGTGCGGGTTGGGGGAGATACGCAGTATTTT
TRBJ1-1	NA	many	13	TRBV4-1	CASSEERYTEAFF	TGCGCCAGCAGCGAAGAGAGGTACACTGAAGCTTTCTTT
TRBJ1-5	TRBD1	NA	18	TRBV6-1	CASSEALGTGTLGQPQHF	TGTGCCAGCAGTGAAGCGCTGGGGACAGGGACCTTGGGCCAGCCCCAGCATTTT
TRBJ2-1	TRBD2	many	15	TRBV20-1	CSAQGTSGGIDEQFF	TGCAGTGCGCAAGGGACTAGCGGGGGGATCGATGAGCAGTTCTTC
TRBJ1-5	TRBD1	NA	15	TRBV6-1	CASSAPGQSNQPQHF	TGTGCCAGCAGTGCACCGGGACAGAGCAATCAGCCCCAGCATTTT
TRBJ2-7	NA	few	12	TRBV20-1	CSASAATYEQYF	TGCAGTGCATCGGCGGCTACCTACGAGCAGTACTTC
TRBJ2-7	TRBD1	NA	13	TRBV11-1	CASSLTGGYEQYF	TGTGCCAGCAGCTTAACAGGGGGCTACGAGCAGTACTTC
TRBJ1-2	NA	NA	15	TRBV4-2	CASSQGGQTNYGYTF	TGTGCCAGCAGCCAGGGTGGACAGACTAACTATGGCTACACCTTC
TRBJ1-1	NA	few	15	TRBV4-1	CASSIPGTSGTEAFF	TGCGCCAGCAGCATTCCCGGGACAAGCGGCACTGAAGCTTTCTTT
TRBJ2-5	NA	NA	14	TRBV12-3/TRBV12-4	CASSFWGIGETQYF	TGTGCCAGCAGTTTCTGGGGGATCGGGGAGACCCAGTACTTC
TRBJ2-7	NA	few	13	TRBV7-3	CASSLTPGVKQYF	TGTGCCAGCAGCTTAACTCCGGGGGTCAAGCAGTACTTC
TRBJ2-3	NA	NA	14	TRBV20-1	CSARALAEGDTQYF	TGCAGTGCTAGAGCTTTAGCGGAGGGGGATACGCAGTATTTT
TRBJ2-7	NA	NA	11	TRBV14	CASSHGGEQYF	TGTGCCAGCAGCCATGGCGGCGAGCAGTACTTC
TRBJ2-3	NA	few	13	TRBV5-1	CASSSDSTDTQYF	TGCGCCAGCAGTTCGGATTCCACAGATACGCAGTATTTT
TRBJ1-5	TRBD1	few	15	TRBV10-3	CAISEGTGGLEPQHF	TGTGCCATCAGTGAGGGGACAGGGGGCCTGGAGCCCCAGCATTTT
TRBJ1-3	NA	few	13	TRBV10-2	CASSVPSGNTIYF	TGCGCCAGCAGTGTTCCCAGTGGAAACACCATATATTTT
TRBJ2-3	NA	NA	13	TRBV24-1	CATSETSTDTQYF	TGTGCCACCAGTGAGACCAGCACAGATACGCAGTATTTT
TRBJ1-5	NA	many	15	TRBV5-1	CASSFAGYSNQPQHF	TGCGCCAGCAGCTTTGCAGGTTATAGCAATCAGCCCCAGCATTTT
TRBJ1-2	NA	few	13	TRBV5-1	CASSLDSSYGYTF	TGCGCCAGCAGCTTGGACAGTTCATATGGCTACACCTTC
TRBJ2-1	NA	few	12	TRBV30	CAWSPIPEEQFF	TGTGCCTGGAGTCCGATACCGGAGGAGCAGTTCTTC
TRBJ2-7	TRBD1	NA	16	TRBV11-2	CASSLGPGQVLGEQYF	TGTGCCAGCAGCTTAGGCCCGGGACAGGTTTTAGGCGAGCAGTACTTC
TRBJ2-1	TRBD2	NA	16	TRBV4-1	CASSQVLGGRWREQFF	TGCGCCAGCAGCCAGGTTTTGGGCGGGAGGTGGAGGGAGCAGTTCTTC
TRBJ2-1	TRBD1	few	18	TRBV20-1	CSAARLTGGLGSLNEQFF	TGCAGTGCTGCGCGACTGACAGGGGGGCTAGGTTCCCTCAATGAGCAGTTCTTC
TRBJ1-6	TRBD1	many	15	TRBV9	CASSSTGTANSPLHF	TGTGCCAGCAGCTCCACCGGGACAGCCAATTCACCCCTCCACTTT
TRBJ2-1	TRBD2	NA	15	TRBV7-2	CASSLGAGGHGEQFF	TGTGCCAGCAGCTTAGGAGCGGGGGGGCACGGTGAGCAGTTCTTC
TRBJ2-4	NA	NA	15	TRBV25-1	CASSPRRGAKNIQYF	TGTGCCAGCAGCCCCCGGAGGGGGGCCAAAAACATTCAGTACTTC
TRBJ2-1	TRBD1	NA	15	TRBV6-5	CASRGDRGLYNEQFF	TGTGCCAGCAGGGGCGACAGGGGGCTCTACAATGAGCAGTTCTTC
TRBJ2-3	NA	many	16	TRBV4-1	CASSQDNLGDTDTQYF	TGCGCCAGCAGCCAAGATAACCTAGGAGACACAGATACGCAGTATTTT
TRBJ1-6	NA	many	13	TRBV6-6	CASSYSTSSPLHF	TGTGCCAGCAGTTACTCGACATCCTCACCCCTCCACTTT
TRBJ2-5	NA	NA	14	TRBV5-6	CASSFRGAGETQYF	TGTGCCAGCAGCTTTCGGGGGGCCGGAGAGACCCAGTACTTC
TRBJ1-2	NA	NA	14	TRBV6-6	CASSPGPGDIGYTF	TGTGCCAGCAGTCCTGGGCCCGGGGATATTGGCTACACCTTC
TRBJ2-7	NA	many	13	TRBV6-2/TRBV6-3	CASSFLSGYEQYF	TGTGCCAGCAGTTTCCTAAGCGGTTACGAGCAGTACTTC
TRBJ2-3	NA	NA	17	TRBV15	CATSRDQAETQTDTQYF	TGTGCCACCAGCAGAGATCAGGCAGAGACACAGACAGATACGCAGTATTTT
TRBJ2-1	TRBD2	few	15	TRBV7-9	CAIGGDSSSYNEQFF	TGTGCCATCGGGGGGGATTCGAGCTCCTACAATGAGCAGTTCTTC
TRBJ2-5	TRBD1	few	14	TRBV6-5	CASSHRGNQETQYF	TGTGCCAGCAGCCACAGGGGTAACCAAGAGACCCAGTACTTC
TRBJ1-5	NA	NA	14	TRBV30	CAWSDGASNQPQHF	TGTGCCTGGAGTGACGGGGCTAGCAATCAGCCCCAGCATTTT
TRBJ2-3	NA	NA	13	TRBV30	CAFGASGTDTQYF	TGTGCCTTCGGTGCCTCTGGCACAGATACGCAGTATTTT
TRBJ2-5	TRBD1	few	16	TRBV14	CASSPMDRGMEETQYF	TGTGCCAGCAGCCCAATGGACAGGGGGATGGAAGAGACCCAGTACTTC
TRBJ1-1	TRBD1	many	12	TRBV20-1	CSARGTGREAFF	TGCAGTGCCCGTGGGACAGGCAGAGAAGCTTTCTTT
TRBJ2-1	NA	few	18	TRBV4-1	CASSQDLVLGSSYNEQFF	TGCGCCAGCAGCCAAGATCTAGTCCTCGGGAGCTCCTACAATGAGCAGTTCTTC
TRBJ1-2	NA	many	16	TRBV27	CASSLNGRAPYYGYTF	TGTGCCAGCAGTTTAAACGGGCGGGCGCCCTACTATGGCTACACCTTC